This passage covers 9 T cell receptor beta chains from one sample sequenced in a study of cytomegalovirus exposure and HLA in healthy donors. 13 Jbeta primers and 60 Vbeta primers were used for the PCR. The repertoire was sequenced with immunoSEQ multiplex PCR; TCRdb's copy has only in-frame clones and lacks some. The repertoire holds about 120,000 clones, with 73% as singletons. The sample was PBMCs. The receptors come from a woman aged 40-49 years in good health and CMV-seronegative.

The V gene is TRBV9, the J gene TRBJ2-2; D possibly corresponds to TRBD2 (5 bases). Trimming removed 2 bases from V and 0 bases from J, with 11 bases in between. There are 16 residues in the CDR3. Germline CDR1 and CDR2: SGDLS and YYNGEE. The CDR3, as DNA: TGTGCCAGCAGCGTCGACCCCGGGACGAACACCGGGGAGCTGTTTTTT. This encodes CASSVDPGTNTGELFF.

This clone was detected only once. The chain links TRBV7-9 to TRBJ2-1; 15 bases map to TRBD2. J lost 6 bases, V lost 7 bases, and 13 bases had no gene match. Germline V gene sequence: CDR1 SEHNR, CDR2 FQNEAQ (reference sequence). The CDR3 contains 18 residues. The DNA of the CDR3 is TGTGCCAGCACCTTGGGACTAGCGGGAGGCCGGAGAGGCAATGAGCAGTTCTTC. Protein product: CASTLGLAGGRRGNEQFF.

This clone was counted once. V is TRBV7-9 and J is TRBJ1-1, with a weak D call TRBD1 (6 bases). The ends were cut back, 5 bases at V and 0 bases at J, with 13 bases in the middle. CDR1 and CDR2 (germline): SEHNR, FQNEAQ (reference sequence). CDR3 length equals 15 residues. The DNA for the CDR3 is TGTGCCAGCAGCACCCTGGGGGCGCTGAACACTGAAGCTTTCTTT. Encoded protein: CASSTLGALNTEAFF.

The CDR3 region is CASSEGGFGNIQYF. The CDR3 nucleotides are TGTGCCAGCAGTGAAGGAGGGTTTGGAAACATTCAGTACTTC. The chain has TRBV6-1 and TRBJ2-4, with D perhaps TRBD2 (5 bases). This CDR3 has 14 residues. Germline assignment: CDR1 MNHNS and CDR2 SASEGT. Trimming left V 1 base short and J 6 bases short, with 10 bases between.

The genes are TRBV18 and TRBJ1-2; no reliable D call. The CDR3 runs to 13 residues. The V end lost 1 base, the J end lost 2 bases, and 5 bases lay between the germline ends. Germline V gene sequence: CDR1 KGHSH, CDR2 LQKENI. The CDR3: CASSPRANYGYTF. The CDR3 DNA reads TGTGCCAGCTCACCACGGGCAAACTATGGCTACACCTTC.

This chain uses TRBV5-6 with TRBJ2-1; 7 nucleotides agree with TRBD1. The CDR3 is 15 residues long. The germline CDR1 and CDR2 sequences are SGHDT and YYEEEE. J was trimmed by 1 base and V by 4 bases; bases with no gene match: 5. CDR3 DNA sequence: TGTGCCAGCAGCATAGGGGGCGCGTCCTACAATGAGCAGTTCTTC. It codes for CASSIGGASYNEQFF.

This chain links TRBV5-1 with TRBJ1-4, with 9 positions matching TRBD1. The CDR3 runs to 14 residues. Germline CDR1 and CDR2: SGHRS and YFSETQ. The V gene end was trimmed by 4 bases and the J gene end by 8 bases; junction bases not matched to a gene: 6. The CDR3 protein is CASSGTGTGEKLFF. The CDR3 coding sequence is TGCGCCAGCAGCGGTACCGGGACAGGGGAAAAACTGTTTTTT.

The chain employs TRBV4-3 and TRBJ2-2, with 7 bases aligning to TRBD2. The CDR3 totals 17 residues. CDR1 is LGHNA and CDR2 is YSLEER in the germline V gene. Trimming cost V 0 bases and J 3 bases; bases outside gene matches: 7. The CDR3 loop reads CASSQDHRGGYTGELFF. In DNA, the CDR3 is TGCGCCAGCAGCCAAGACCACCGCGGGGGATACACCGGGGAGCTGTTTTTT.

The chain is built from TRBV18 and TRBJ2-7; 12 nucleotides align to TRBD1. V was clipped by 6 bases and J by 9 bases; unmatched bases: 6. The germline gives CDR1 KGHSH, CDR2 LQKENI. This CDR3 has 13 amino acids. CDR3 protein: CASSPGQGAAQYF. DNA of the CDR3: TGTGCCAGCTCCCCGGGACAGGGGGCTGCGCAGTACTTC. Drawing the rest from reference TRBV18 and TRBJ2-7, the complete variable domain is NAGVMQNPRHLVRRRGQEARLRCSPMKGHSHVYWYRQLPEEGLKFMVYLQKENIIDESGMPKERFSAEFPKEGPSILRIQQVVRGDSAAYFCASSPGQGAAQYFGPGTRLTVT.